This TCR beta chain was obtained from a study of blood T cell repertoires in COVID-19. The wider study: Some COVID-19 samples were acute and others convalescent; all came from the United States, Italy and Spain.

V was clipped by 4 bases and J by 1 base, with 11 bases between them. The V gene's germline CDR1 is SGDLS and CDR2 YYNGEE. The CDR3 extends over 15 amino acids. As processed by the authors: Researchers report that nucleated cell counts were estimated from reference gene primer amplification. Clones were sequenced by immunoSEQ multiplex PCR, and TCRdb holds only the in-frame ones, with some missing. The DNA was the basis for D and trimming; V, J and clone size are from that table. The sample records around 270,000 clones, 86% being singletons. The chain combines TRBV9 with TRBJ2-2, with D possibly TRBD1 on 6 matching bases. Sequenced material: peripheral blood. The receptor was isolated from a middle-aged man who had recovered from COVID-19. In DNA form, the CDR3 reads TGTGCCAGCAGCCCCCGGGACAAGAACACCGGGGAGCTGTTTTTT. Protein sequence: CASSPRDKNTGELFF. Combining the CDR3 with reference TRBV9 and TRBJ2-2 gives the whole variable domain DSGVTQTPKHLITATGQRVTLRCSPRSGDLSVYWYQQSLDQGLQFLIQYYNGEERAKGNILERFSAQQFPDLHSELNLSSLELGDSALYFCASSPRDKNTGELFFGEGSRLTVL.